The clone carrying this TCR beta chain appeared many times. Its target is unknown. TCRdb re-analysed the RT-PCR reads in MiXCR, keeping a single row per CDR3 protein. The profile shows fewer than 600,000 distinct CDR3 sequences, 7.2% of them singletons. The V segment lost 2 bases and the J segment 5 bases; nucleotides outside the gene matches: 5. The CDR3 loop spans 15 amino acids. Per the germline V gene, CDR1 is SGHAT and CDR2 is FQNNGV. The entry originates in a study of response to subunit inactivated influenza vaccine. Study results and caveats: It was suggested by the authors that few new T cells are recruited by each seasonal influenza vaccination.

The specimen comprised PBMCs from blood, sampled less than 30 months after vaccination. The chain recombines TRBV11-2 with TRBJ1-4; TRBD1 matches at 7 bases. The TCR comes from a man between 45 and 75 years old who received an inactivated influenza vaccine. This chain's CDR3 is CASSLWDSLNEKLFF. As DNA, the CDR3 is TGTGCCAGCAGCTTATGGGACAGCTTAAATGAAAAACTGTTTTTT.